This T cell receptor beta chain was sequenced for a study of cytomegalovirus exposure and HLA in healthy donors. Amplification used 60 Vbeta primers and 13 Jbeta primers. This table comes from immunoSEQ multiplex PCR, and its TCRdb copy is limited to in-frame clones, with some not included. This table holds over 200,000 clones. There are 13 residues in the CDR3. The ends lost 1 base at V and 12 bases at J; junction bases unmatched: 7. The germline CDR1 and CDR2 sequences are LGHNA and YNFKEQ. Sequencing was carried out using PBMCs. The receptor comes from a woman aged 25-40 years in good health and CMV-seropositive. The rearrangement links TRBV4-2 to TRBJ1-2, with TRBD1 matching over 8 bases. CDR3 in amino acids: CASSQATGARNTF. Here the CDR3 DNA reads TGTGCCAGCAGCCAAGCGACAGGGGCCCGAAACACCTTC.